This is a list of T cell receptor beta chains from one sample in a study of CD8 T cells in ankylosing spondylitis. TCRdb re-analysed the 5' RACE reads in MiXCR, keeping a single row per CDR3 protein. The sample carries around 770,000 distinct CDR3 sequences, about 12% recorded once. Sample: blood, either unsorted or a sorted T cell fraction (not recorded which). These receptors all come from a male donor with ankylosing spondylitis. The CDR3 runs from the conserved cysteine through the conserved F or W. The order of the fields is V gene, J gene, D gene, CDR3 length, clone size, CDR3 DNA, CDR3 protein. The D gene is left open where the match is weak. Rows give clone size only sometimes, using once, few, many, or a class for an expanded clone.

>TRBV20-1|TRBJ2-5|TRBD2|15|few
TGCAGTGCTAGAGGCTTAGCGGGAGTGGTAGAGACCCAGTACTTC
CSARGLAGVVETQYF
>TRBV24-1|TRBJ2-1|TRBD2|15|few
TGTGCCACCTCGCTGGGACTAGCGGGAGTAGGGGAGCAGTTCTTC
CATSLGLAGVGEQFF
>TRBV9|TRBJ1-2|NA|17|few
TGTGCCAGCAGCGTAGCAGGCACCCACGGCTCTTACTATGGCTACACCTTC
CASSVAGTHGSYYGYTF
>TRBV7-2|TRBJ1-1|TRBD1|15|NA
TGTGCCAGCAGCATAGCCGGGACAGGGAACACTGAAGCTTTCTTT
CASSIAGTGNTEAFF
>TRBV6-5|TRBJ2-6|TRBD2|18|NA
TGTGCCAGCAGTTACTTTCCCCCGGGGGGGCCTGGGGCCAACGTCCTGACTTTC
CASSYFPPGGPGANVLTF
>TRBV18|TRBJ2-7|NA|14|few
TGTGCCAGCTCACCTCCTGGGCGATGGAACGAGCAGTACTTC
CASSPPGRWNEQYF
>TRBV6-1|TRBJ2-3|TRBD2|15|few
TGTGCCAGCAGCAAAAGTAGCGGGAGCACAGATACGCAGTATTTT
CASSKSSGSTDTQYF
>TRBV20-1|TRBJ2-1|NA|14|few
TGCAGTGCAAACCCCGGGACTCCGTACAATGAGCAGTTCTTC
CSANPGTPYNEQFF
>TRBV20-1|TRBJ2-5|NA|13|NA
TGCAGTGCTTTCCGGGACTGGGGAGAGACCCAGTACTTC
CSAFRDWGETQYF
>TRBV6-1|TRBJ1-2|NA|15|NA
TGTGCCAGCAGTCCTCCTGTGGGTAACGGATATGGCTACACCTTC
CASSPPVGNGYGYTF
>TRBV20-1|TRBJ1-5|NA|14|many
TGCAGTGCTAGGGCCTTACGGGGCAATCAGCCCCAGCATTTT
CSARALRGNQPQHF
>TRBV5-6|TRBJ1-2|NA|13|many
TGTGCCAGCAGCTTGGCAGGGGAATTTGGCTACACCTTC
CASSLAGEFGYTF
>TRBV6-2/TRBV6-3|TRBJ1-6|TRBD1|20|NA
TGTGCCAGCACGCTGCCCGAAGGCAGGGGGCTATTGATTTATAATTCACCCCTCCACTTT
CASTLPEGRGLLIYNSPLHF
>TRBV6-5|TRBJ1-2|TRBD1|15|NA
TGTGCCAGCAGTTACACTGGACAGGGTGGCAATGGCTACACCTTC
CASSYTGQGGNGYTF
>TRBV29-1|TRBJ2-5|NA|12|many
TGCAGCGTTCTCTCCCGAGGGGAGACCCAGTACTTC
CSVLSRGETQYF
>TRBV20-1|TRBJ2-7|NA|15|few
TGCAGTGCTAGAGATCTCTACAGGATTGTATACGAGCAGTACTTC
CSARDLYRIVYEQYF
>TRBV20-1|TRBJ2-1|NA|13|few
TGCAGTGCCCCCGGGACACTGTACAATGAGCAGTTCTTC
CSAPGTLYNEQFF
>TRBV9|TRBJ2-7|NA|14|NA
TGTGCCAGCAGCCCCGGACGGGGAAACTACGAGCAGTACTTC
CASSPGRGNYEQYF
>TRBV20-1|TRBJ1-2|NA|14|few
TGCAGTGCTAGGGAAAAGGACGCCTCTTTTGGCTACACCTTC
CSAREKDASFGYTF
>TRBV25-1|TRBJ2-1|TRBD2|12|few
TGTGCCAGCAGCTGGGGGGGGGATGAGCAGTTCTTC
CASSWGGDEQFF
>TRBV20-1|TRBJ1-1|NA|13|NA
TGCAGAGCTTCCCATTCAACGAACACTGAAGCTTTCTTT
CRASHSTNTEAFF
>TRBV20-1|TRBJ2-5|NA|13|few
TGCAGTGCTAAAAGGACAGCTCAGGAGACCCAGTACTTC
CSAKRTAQETQYF
>TRBV28|TRBJ2-1|TRBD1|16|few
TGTGCCAGCAGTTGGTACAGGGGGCGTCCCCCTAATGAGCAGTTCTTC
CASSWYRGRPPNEQFF
>TRBV6-2/TRBV6-3|TRBJ2-2|NA|14|many
TGTGCCAGCAGGGCGAGCGGGTCCGCCGGGGAGCTGTTTTTT
CASRASGSAGELFF
>TRBV29-1|TRBJ1-2|NA|12|NA
TGCAGCGTTGTCGGGACCGGCTTAGGCTACACCTTC
CSVVGTGLGYTF
>TRBV7-3|TRBJ2-1|TRBD2|14|NA
TGTGCCAGCAGTGCTAGCGGGGGCACCAATGGGCAGTTCTTC
CASSASGGTNGQFF
>TRBV4-3|TRBJ2-1|TRBD1|14|NA
TGCGCCAGCAGCCCAGACAGGGAGAACAATGAGCAGTTCTTC
CASSPDRENNEQFF
>TRBV5-1|TRBJ1-1|NA|14|NA
TGCGCCAGCAGCTTGGGGCGGGAGAAGACTGAAGCTTTCTTT
CASSLGREKTEAFF
>TRBV20-1|TRBJ2-3|TRBD2|17|NA
TGCAGTGCTAGTGATCTAGCGGGGGGATCTAGCACAGATACGCAGTATTTT
CSASDLAGGSSTDTQYF
>TRBV5-1|TRBJ1-1|NA|14|few
TGCGCCAGCAGACAGTGGGAGCCGAACACTGAAGCTTTCTTT
CASRQWEPNTEAFF